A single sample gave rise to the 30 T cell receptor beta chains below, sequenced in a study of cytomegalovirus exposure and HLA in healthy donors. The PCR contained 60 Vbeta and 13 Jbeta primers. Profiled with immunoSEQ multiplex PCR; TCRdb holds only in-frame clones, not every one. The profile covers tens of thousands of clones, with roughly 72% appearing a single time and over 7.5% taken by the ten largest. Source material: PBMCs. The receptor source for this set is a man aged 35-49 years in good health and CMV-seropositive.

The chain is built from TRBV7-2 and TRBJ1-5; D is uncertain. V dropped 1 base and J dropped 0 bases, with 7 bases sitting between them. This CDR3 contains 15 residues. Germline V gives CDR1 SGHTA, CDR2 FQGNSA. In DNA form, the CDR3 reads TGTGCCAGCAGCTTAGACCAGTATAGCAATCAGCCCCAGCATTTT. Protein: CASSLDQYSNQPQHF.

CDR3 nucleotide sequence: TGTGCCAGCAGCGTACAGCCCGGGACAGGGGCCTACGAGCAGTACTTC. Protein: CASSVQPGTGAYEQYF. V is TRBV9 and J is TRBJ2-7; 10 bases are shared with TRBD1. The CDR3 loop spans 16 amino acids. The ends lost 1 base at V and 2 bases at J; junction bases unmatched: 6. CDR1 and CDR2 from the germline V gene are SGDLS and YYNGEE.

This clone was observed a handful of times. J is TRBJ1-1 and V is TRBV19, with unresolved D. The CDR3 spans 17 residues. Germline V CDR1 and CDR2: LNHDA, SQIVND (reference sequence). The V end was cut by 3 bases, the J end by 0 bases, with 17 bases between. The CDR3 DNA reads TGTGCCAGTAGTATCGGGAGGATAAGTGGAGTGAACACTGAAGCTTTCTTT. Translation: CASSIGRISGVNTEAFF.

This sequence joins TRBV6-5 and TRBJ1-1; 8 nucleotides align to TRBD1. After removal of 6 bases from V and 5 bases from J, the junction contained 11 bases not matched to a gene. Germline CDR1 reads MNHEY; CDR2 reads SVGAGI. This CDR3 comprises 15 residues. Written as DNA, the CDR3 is TGTGCCAGCAGAGGCCAGGGGGCGAGGGGTACTGAAGCTTTCTTT. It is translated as CASRGQGARGTEAFF.

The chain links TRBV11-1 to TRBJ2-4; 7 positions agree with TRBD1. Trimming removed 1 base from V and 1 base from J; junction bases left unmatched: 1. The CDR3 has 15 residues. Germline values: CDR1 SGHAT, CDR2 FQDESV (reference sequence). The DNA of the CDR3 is TGTGCCAGCAGCTTAGAGGGGGCGGCCAAAAACATTCAGTACTTC. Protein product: CASSLEGAAKNIQYF.

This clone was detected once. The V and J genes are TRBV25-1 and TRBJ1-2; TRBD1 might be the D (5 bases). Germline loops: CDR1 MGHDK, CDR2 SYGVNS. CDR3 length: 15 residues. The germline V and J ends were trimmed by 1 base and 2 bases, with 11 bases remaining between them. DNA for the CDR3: TGTGCCAGCAGTGAATCGGGCAGGGTGAACTATGGCTACACCTTC. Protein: CASSESGRVNYGYTF.

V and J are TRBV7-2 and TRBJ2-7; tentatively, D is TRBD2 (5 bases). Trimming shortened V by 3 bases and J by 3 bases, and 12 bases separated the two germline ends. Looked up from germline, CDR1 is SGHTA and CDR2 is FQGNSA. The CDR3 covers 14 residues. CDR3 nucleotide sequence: TGTGCCAGCAGCTTTAGACGGGGTCTCTACGAGCAGTACTTC. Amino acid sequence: CASSFRRGLYEQYF.

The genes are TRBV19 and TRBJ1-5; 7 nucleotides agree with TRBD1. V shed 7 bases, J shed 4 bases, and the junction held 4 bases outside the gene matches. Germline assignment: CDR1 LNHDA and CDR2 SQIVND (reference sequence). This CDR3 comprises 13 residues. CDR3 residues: CASKGTANQPQHF. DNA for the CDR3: TGTGCCAGTAAAGGGACAGCTAATCAGCCCCAGCATTTT.

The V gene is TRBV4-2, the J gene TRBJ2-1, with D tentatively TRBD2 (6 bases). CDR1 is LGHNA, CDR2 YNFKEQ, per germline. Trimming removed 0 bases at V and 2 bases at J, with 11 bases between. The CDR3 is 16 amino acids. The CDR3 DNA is TGTGCCAGCAGCCAAGAGGGCGGGGTGACCTACAATGAGCAGTTCTTC. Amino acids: CASSQEGGVTYNEQFF.

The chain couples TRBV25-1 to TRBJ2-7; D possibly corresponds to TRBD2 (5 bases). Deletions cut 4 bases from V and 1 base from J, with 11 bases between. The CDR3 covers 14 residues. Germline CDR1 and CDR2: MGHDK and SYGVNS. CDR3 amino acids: CASSAEELSYEQYF. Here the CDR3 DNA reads TGTGCCAGCAGTGCGGAGGAGTTATCCTACGAGCAGTACTTC.

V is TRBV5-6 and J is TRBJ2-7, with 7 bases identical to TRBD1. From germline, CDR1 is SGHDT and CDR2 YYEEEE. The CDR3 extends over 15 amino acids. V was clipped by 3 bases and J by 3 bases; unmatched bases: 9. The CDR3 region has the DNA TGTGCCAGCAGCTCGGACAGGAGAGGGATCTACGAGCAGTACTTC. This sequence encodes CASSSDRRGIYEQYF. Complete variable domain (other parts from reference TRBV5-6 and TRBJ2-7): DAGVTQSPTHLIKTRGQQVTLRCSPKSGHDTVSWYQQALGQGPQFIFQYYEEEERQRGNFPDRFSGHQFPNYSSELNVNALLLGDSALYLCASSSDRRGIYEQYFGPGTRLTVT.

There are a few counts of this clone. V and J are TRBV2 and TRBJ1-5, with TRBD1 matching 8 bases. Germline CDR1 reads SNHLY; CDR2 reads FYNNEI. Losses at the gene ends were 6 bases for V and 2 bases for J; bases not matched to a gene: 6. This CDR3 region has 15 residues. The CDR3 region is CASRRTGLGNQPQHF. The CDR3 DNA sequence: TGTGCCAGCAGGAGGACAGGGTTGGGCAATCAGCCCCAGCATTTT.

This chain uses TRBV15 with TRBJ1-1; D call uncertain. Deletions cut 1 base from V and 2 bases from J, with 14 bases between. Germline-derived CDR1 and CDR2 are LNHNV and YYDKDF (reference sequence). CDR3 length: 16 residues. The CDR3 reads CATSRGVVSVNTEAFF. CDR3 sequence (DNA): TGTGCCACCAGCAGAGGGGTGGTTAGCGTAAACACTGAAGCTTTCTTT.

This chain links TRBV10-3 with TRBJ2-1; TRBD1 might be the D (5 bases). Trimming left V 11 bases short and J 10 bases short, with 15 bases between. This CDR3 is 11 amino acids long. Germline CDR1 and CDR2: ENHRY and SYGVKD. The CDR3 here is CAFSGLREQFF. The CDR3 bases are TGTGCCTTTTCAGGGTTACGGGAGCAGTTCTTC.

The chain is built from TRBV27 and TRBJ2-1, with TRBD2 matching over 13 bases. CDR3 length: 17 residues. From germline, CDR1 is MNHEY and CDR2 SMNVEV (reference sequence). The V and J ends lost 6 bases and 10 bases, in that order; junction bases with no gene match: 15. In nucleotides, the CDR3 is TGTGCCAGCAGCCCGACTAGCGGGGGGCTCAGGGGTAGGGAGCAGTTCTTC. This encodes CASSPTSGGLRGREQFF.

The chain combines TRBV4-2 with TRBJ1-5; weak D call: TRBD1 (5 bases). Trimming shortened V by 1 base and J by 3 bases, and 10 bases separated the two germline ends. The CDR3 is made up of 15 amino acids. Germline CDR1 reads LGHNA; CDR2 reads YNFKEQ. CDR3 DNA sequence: TGTGCCAGCAGCCAAGTAGACAGAAACAATCAGCCCCAGCATTTT. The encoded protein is CASSQVDRNNQPQHF.

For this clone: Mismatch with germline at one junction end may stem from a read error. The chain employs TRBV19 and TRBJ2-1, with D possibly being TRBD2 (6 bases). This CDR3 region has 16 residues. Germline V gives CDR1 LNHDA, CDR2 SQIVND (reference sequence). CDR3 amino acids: CASSPRDRSSYNEQFF. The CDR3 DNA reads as TGTGCCAGTAGTCCGCGGGACCGAAGCTCCTATAATGAGCAGTTCTTC.

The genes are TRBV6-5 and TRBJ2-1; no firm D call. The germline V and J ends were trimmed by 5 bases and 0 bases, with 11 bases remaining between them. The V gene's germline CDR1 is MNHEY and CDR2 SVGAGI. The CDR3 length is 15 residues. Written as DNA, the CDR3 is TGTGCCAGCAGTCCCAAGAGAAGCTCCTACAATGAGCAGTTCTTC. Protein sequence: CASSPKRSSYNEQFF.

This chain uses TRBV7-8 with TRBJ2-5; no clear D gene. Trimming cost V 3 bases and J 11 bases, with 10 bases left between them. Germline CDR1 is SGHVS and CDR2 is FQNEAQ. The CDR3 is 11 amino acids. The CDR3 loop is CASSFSSEQYF. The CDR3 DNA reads TGTGCCAGCAGCTTTAGTTCTGAGCAGTACTTC.

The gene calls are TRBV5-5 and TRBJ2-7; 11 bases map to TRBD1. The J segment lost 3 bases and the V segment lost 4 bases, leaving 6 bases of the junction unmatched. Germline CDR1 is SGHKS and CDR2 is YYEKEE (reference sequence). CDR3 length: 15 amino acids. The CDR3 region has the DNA TGTGCCAGCAGCCAACGGACAGGGGGCTTCTACGAGCAGTACTTC. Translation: CASSQRTGGFYEQYF.

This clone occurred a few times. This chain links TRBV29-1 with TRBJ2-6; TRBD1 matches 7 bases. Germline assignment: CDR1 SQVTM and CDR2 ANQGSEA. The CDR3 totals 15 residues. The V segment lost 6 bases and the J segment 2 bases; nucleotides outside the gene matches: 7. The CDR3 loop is CSVSTGAPGANVLTF. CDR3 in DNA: TGCAGCGTCAGCACAGGGGCCCCTGGGGCCAACGTCCTGACTTTC.

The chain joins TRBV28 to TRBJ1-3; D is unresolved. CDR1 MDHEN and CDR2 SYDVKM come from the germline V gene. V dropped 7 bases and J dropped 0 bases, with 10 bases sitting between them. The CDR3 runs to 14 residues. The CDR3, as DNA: TGTGCCAGCACCCCCCCGAGCTCTGGAAACACCATATATTTT. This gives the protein CASTPPSSGNTIYF.

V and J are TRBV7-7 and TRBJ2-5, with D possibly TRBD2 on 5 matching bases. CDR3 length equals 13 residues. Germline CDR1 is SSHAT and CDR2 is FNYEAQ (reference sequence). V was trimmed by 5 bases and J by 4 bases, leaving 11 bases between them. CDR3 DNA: TGTGCCAGCAGCCCGGGATTTGGAGAGACCCAGTACTTC. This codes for CASSPGFGETQYF.

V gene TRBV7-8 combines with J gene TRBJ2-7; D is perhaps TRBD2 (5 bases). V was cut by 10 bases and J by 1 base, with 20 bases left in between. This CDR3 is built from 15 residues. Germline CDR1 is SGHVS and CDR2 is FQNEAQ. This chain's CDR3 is CATAPLAGFSYEQYF. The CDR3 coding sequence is TGTGCCACCGCCCCTCTGGCGGGCTTTTCCTACGAGCAGTACTTC.

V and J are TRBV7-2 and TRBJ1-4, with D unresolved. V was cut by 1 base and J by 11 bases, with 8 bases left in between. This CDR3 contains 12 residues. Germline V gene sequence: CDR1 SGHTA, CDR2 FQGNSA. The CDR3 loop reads CASSLGSGKLFF. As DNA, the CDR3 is TGTGCCAGCAGCTTAGGCAGCGGCAAACTGTTTTTT.

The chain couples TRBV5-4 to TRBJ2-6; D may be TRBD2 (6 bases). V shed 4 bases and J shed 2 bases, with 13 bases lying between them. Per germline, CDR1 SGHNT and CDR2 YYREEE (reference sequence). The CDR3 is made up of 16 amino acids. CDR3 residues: CASSPRRGAGANVLTF. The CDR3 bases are TGTGCCAGCAGCCCCCGGAGGGGTGCTGGGGCCAACGTCCTGACTTTC.

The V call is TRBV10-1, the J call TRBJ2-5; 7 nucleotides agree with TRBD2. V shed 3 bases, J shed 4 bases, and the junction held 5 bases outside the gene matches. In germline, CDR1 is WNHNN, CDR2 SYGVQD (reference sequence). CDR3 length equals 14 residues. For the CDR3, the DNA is TGCGCCAGCAGTGAATCGGGGAGGGGAGAGACCCAGTACTTC. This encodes CASSESGRGETQYF.

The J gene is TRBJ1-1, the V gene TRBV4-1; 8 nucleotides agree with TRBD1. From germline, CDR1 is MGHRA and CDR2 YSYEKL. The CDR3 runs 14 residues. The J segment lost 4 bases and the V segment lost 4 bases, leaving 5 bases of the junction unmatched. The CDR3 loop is CASSLTGGSTEAFF. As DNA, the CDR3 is TGCGCCAGCAGCCTTACAGGGGGGAGCACTGAAGCTTTCTTT.

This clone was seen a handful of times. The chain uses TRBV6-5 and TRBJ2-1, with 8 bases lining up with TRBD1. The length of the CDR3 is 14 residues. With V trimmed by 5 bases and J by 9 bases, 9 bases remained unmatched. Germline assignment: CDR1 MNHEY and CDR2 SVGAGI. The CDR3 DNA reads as TGTGCCAGCAGTCAGGACAGGGTTTACGGTGAGCAGTTCTTC. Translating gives CASSQDRVYGEQFF.

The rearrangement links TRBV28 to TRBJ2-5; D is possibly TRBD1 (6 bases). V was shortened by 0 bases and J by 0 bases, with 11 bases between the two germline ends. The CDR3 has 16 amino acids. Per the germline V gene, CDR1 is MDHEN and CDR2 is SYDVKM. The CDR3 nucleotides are TGTGCCAGCAGTTTATGGGCAGGGGCCAACCAAGAGACCCAGTACTTC. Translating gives CASSLWAGANQETQYF.